Included here is one T cell receptor (beta chain) sequence, with context. The sample comes from a study of cytomegalovirus exposure and HLA in healthy donors. 13 Jbeta primers and 60 Vbeta primers were used for the PCR. TCRdb's table, derived via immunoSEQ multiplex PCR, lists solely in-frame clones and lacks some. This sample has some 160,000 clones, with 82% found just once. Input material: PBMCs. The sequence came from a woman aged 45-65 years in good health and CMV-seronegative.

The CDR3: CSAIRTGNTEAFF. In DNA, the CDR3 is TGCAGCGCGATTAGGACAGGGAACACTGAAGCTTTCTTT. The V call is TRBV29-1, the J call TRBJ1-1; 7 bases agree with TRBD1. V lost 7 bases to trimming and J lost 1 base; unmatched junction nucleotides: 6. The CDR3 covers 13 residues. Germline CDR1 and CDR2: SQVTM and ANQGSEA.